This record concerns one T cell receptor (beta chain) sequence. Antigen unknown. Every contributor of samples was a Caucasian grown-up residing in Nashville, Tennessee. Germline loops: CDR1 MNHEY, CDR2 SMNVEV (reference sequence). Trimming cost V 7 bases and J 10 bases; bases outside gene matches: 13. This CDR3 has 14 amino acids. Assay: immunoSEQ multiplex PCR; the TCRdb copy retains only in-frame clones and omits some. The sample records roughly 1.5 million clones, 95% to 99% being singletons. The data belong to a study of shared clonotypes between healthy human individuals. Study-wide results and caveats: Clonotypes not shared had lower generation probabilities than those common to all four donors. A handful of donors shared approximately 5% of their naive CD4 clonotypes.

The sequenced sample was naive CD4+ T cells sorted from blood. Subset denoted: CD45RA+ positively selected. This chain links TRBV27 with TRBJ2-1; 7 bases agree with TRBD2. This sequence was found in a man aged 30-40 years in good health. DNA for the CDR3: TGTGCCAGCAACTGGGGCGGCCTGGGAGGGGAGCAGTTCTTC. Encoded protein: CASNWGGLGGEQFF.